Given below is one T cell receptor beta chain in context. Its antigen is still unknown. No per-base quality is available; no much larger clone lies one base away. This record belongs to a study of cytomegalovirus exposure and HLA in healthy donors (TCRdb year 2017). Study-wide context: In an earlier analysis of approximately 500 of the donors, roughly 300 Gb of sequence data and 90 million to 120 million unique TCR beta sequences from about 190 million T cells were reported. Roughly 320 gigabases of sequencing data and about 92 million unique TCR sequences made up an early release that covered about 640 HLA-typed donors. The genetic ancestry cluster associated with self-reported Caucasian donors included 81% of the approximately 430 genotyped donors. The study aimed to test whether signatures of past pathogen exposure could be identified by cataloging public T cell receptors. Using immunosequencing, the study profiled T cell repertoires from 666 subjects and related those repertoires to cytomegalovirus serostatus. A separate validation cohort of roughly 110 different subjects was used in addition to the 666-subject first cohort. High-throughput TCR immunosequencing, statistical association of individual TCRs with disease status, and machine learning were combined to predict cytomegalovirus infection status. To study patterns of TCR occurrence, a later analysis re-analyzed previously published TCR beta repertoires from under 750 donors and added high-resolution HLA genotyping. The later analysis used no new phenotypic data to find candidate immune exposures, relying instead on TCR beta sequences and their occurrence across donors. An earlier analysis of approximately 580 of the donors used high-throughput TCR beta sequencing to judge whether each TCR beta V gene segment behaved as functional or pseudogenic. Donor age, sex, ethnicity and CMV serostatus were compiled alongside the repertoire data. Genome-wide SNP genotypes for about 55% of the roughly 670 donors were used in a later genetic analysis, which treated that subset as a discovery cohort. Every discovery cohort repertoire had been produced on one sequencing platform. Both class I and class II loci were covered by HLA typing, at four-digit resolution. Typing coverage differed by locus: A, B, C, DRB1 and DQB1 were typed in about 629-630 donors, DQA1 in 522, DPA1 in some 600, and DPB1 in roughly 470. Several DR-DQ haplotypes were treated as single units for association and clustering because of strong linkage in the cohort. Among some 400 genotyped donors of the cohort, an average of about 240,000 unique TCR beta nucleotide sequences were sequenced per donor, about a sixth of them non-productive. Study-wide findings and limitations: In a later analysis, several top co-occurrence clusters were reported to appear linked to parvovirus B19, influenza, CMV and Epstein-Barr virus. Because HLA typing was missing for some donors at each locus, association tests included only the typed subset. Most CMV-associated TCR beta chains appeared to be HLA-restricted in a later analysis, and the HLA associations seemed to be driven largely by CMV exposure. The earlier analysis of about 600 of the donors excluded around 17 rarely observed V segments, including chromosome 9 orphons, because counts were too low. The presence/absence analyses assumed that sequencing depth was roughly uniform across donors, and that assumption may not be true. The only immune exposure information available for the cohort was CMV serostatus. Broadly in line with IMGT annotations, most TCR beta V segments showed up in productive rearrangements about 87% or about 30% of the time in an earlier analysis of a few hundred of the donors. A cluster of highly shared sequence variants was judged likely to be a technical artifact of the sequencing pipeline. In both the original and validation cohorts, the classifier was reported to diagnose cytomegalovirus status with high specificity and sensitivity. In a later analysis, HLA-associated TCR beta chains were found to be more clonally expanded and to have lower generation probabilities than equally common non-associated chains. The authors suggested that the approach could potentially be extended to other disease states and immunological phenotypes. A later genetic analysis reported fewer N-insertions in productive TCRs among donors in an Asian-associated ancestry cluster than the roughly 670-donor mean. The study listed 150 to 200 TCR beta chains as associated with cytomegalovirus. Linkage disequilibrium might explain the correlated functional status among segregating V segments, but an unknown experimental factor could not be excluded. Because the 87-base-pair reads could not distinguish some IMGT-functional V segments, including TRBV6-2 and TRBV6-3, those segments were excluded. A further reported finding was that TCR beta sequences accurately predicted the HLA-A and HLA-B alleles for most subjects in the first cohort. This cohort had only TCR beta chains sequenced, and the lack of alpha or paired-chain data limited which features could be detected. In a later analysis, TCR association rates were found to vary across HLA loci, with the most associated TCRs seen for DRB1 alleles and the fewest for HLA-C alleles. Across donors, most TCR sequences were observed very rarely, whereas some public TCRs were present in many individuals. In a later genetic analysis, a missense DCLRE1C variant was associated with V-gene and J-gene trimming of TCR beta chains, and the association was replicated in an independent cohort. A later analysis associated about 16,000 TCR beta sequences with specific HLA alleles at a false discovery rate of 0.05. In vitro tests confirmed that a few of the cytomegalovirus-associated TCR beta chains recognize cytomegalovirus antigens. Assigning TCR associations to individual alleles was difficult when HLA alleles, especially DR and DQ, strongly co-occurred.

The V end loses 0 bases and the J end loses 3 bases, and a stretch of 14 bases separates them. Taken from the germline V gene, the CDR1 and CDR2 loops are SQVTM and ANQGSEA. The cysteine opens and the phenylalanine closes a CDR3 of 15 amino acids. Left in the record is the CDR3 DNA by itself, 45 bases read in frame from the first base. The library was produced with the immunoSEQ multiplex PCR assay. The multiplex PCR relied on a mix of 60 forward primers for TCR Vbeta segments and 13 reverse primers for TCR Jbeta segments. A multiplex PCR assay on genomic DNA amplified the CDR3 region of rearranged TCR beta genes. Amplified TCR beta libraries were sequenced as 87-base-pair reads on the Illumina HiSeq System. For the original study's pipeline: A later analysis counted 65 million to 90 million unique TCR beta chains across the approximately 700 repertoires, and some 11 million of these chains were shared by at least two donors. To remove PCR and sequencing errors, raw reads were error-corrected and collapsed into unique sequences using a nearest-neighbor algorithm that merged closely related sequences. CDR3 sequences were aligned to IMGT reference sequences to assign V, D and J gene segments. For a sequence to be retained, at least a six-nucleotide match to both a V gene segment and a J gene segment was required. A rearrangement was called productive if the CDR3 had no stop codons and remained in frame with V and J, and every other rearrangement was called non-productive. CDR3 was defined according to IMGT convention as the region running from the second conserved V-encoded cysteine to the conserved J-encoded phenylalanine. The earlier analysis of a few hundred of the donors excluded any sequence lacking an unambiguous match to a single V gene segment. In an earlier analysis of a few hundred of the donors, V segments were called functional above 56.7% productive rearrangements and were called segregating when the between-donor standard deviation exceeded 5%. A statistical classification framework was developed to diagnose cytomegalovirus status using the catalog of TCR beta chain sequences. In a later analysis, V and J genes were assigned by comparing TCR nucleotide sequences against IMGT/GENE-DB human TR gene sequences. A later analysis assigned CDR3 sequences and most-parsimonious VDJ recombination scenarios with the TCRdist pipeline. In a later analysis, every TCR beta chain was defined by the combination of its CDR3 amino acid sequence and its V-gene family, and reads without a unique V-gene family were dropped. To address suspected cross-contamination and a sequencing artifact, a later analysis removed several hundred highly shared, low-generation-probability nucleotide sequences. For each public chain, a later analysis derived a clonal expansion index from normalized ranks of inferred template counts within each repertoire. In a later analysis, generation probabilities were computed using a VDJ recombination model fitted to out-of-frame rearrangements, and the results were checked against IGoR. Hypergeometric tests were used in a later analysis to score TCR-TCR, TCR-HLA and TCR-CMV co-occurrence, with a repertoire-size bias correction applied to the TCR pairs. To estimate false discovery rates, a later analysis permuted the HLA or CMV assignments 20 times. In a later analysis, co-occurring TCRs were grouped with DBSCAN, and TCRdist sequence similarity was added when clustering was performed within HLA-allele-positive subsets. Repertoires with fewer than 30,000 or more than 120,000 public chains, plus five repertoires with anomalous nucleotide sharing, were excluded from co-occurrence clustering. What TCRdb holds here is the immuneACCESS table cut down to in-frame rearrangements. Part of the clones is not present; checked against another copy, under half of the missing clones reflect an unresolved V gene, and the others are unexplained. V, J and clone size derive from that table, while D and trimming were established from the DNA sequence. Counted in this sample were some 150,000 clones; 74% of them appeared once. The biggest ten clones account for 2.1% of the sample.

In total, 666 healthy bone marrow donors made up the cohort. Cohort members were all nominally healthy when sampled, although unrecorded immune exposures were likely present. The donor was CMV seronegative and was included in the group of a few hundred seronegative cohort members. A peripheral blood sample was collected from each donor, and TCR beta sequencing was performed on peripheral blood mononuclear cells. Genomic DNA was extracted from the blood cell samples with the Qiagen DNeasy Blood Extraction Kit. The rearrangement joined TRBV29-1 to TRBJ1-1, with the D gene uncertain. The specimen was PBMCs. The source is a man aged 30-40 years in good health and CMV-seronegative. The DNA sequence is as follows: TGCAGCGTTGAAGATCTGGGTCGCCGGGACACTGAAGCTTTCTTT. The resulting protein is CSVEDLGRRDTEAFF.